This entry lists 22 T cell receptor beta chains sequenced from one sample in a study of blood T cell repertoires in COVID-19. Assay used: immunoSEQ multiplex PCR; TCRdb lists only in-frame clones, some missing. The sample carries about 480,000 clones, approximately 90% recorded once. Sequences were obtained from PBMCs or T cells enriched from blood (not recorded which). Receptors were obtained from a woman in her thirties or forties who had recovered from COVID-19.

This chain links TRBV6-2 or TRBV6-3 with TRBJ2-7; 8 positions agree with TRBD2. J was trimmed by 6 bases and V by 1 base; bases with no gene match: 11. Germline values: CDR1 MNHEY, CDR2 SVGEGT. CDR3 length: 16 residues. The CDR3 bases are TGTGCCAGCAGTTACTGTCGAGCGGGAGCCCGCTGCGAGCAGTACTTC. This codes for CASSYCRAGARCEQYF.

As concerns this clone: One end of the junction varies from germline; a read error may be responsible. This chain's CDR3 is CASSLGAGKGYEQYF. In DNA, the CDR3 is TGTGCTAGCAGCTTAGGGGCAGGGAAGGGTTACGAGCAGTACTTC. The chain couples TRBV7-7 to TRBJ2-7, with D possibly being TRBD1 (5 bases). Germline CDR1 SSHAT, CDR2 FNYEAQ (reference sequence). This CDR3 is built from 15 residues.

The V gene is TRBV6-2 or TRBV6-3, the J gene TRBJ1-2; 12 bases are a match to TRBD1. The CDR3 consists of 15 residues. In germline, CDR1 is MNHEY, CDR2 SVGEGT. Trimming at V came to 6 bases and at J to 6 bases, leaving 8 bases not matched to a gene. The CDR3 region is CASSWGTGGVHGYTF. CDR3 nucleotides: TGTGCCAGCAGCTGGGGGACAGGGGGCGTCCATGGCTACACCTTC.

The chain recombines TRBV20-1 with TRBJ2-4, with D perhaps matching TRBD2 (6 bases). CDR1 and CDR2 from the germline V gene are DFQATT and SNEGSKA (reference sequence). Trimming took off 3 bases at V and 10 bases at J, with 10 bases between the two ends. The CDR3 totals 11 residues. The CDR3 sequence is CSASRGDIQYF. CDR3 bases: TGCAGTGCTAGTCGCGGGGATATTCAGTACTTC.

This clone has only a few counts. CDR3 amino acids: CASKDRGWGNEQFF. The DNA for the CDR3 is TGTGCCAGCAAGGACAGGGGATGGGGGAATGAGCAGTTCTTC. The rearrangement joins TRBV2 to TRBJ2-1, with 9 nucleotides matching TRBD1. The V gene end was trimmed by 7 bases and the J gene end by 7 bases; junction bases not matched to a gene: 8. CDR3 size: 14 residues. Germline CDR1 reads SNHLY; CDR2 reads FYNNEI.

There are a few counts of this clone. V is TRBV19 and J is TRBJ2-2, with 7 bases fitting TRBD1. V was clipped by 7 bases and J by 5 bases; unmatched bases: 10. There are 15 residues in the CDR3. Germline-derived CDR1 and CDR2 are LNHDA and SQIVND (reference sequence). CDR3 DNA: TGTGCCAGTAAGCAGGGGGAGTTGGGGACCGGGGAGCTGTTTTTT. Amino acid sequence: CASKQGELGTGELFF.

This clone has only one observation. This chain uses TRBV7-9 with TRBJ1-4, with 11 nucleotides matching TRBD1. The J segment lost 0 bases and the V segment lost 2 bases, leaving 5 bases of the junction unmatched. CDR3 length: 18 residues. In germline, CDR1 is SEHNR, CDR2 FQNEAQ (reference sequence). For the CDR3, the DNA is TGTGCCAGCAGCTTACCGGACAGGGGGCCGACAACTAATGAAAAACTGTTTTTT. Translating gives CASSLPDRGPTTNEKLFF.

The chain uses TRBV5-1 and TRBJ1-1; D perhaps matches TRBD1 (5 bases). Deletions cut 1 base from V and 0 bases from J, with 13 bases between. Looked up from germline, CDR1 is SGHRS and CDR2 is YFSETQ. The CDR3 spans 16 residues. The CDR3 nucleotides read TGCGCCAGCAGCTTGAAGGGACTGGAGGTGAACACTGAAGCTTTCTTT. Amino acids: CASSLKGLEVNTEAFF.

This rearrangement joins TRBV11-3 to TRBJ2-4; 10 bases line up with TRBD2. J was trimmed by 11 bases and V by 5 bases; bases with no gene match: 24. The CDR3 totals 19 residues. Germline V CDR1 and CDR2: SGHNT, YENEEA. The CDR3 DNA follows: TGTGCCAGCAGCACGCGACAGGGCGATCCAGCGGGAGGGGCCAATTTTCAGTACTTC. Its protein product is CASSTRQGDPAGGANFQYF.

V gene TRBV6-5 combines with J gene TRBJ2-1; perhaps TRBD1 as D (6 bases). Trimming removed 6 bases from V and 3 bases from J, with 12 bases in between. CDR3 length equals 14 residues. CDR1 and CDR2 from the germline V gene are MNHEY and SVGAGI. The CDR3 coding sequence is TGTGCCAGCAGACCCGACAGGTACTACAATGAGCAGTTCTTC. It encodes CASRPDRYYNEQFF.

The chain couples TRBV18 to TRBJ1-1; 7 nucleotides agree with TRBD1. V shed 6 bases, J shed 2 bases, and the junction held 12 bases outside the gene matches. In germline, CDR1 is KGHSH, CDR2 LQKENI. The CDR3 has 16 residues. DNA for the CDR3: TGTGCCAGCTCGTATATATACCGGGACAGCAACACTGAAGCTTTCTTT. Translation gives CASSYIYRDSNTEAFF.

The V gene is TRBV30, the J gene TRBJ1-2, with 7 nucleotides matching TRBD1. The CDR3 totals 12 residues. V was pared by 3 bases and J by 4 bases, with 2 bases of the junction left unmatched. The V gene's germline CDR1 is GTSNPN and CDR2 SVGIG (reference sequence). The CDR3 region is CAWSRDSYGYTF. The CDR3 nucleotides read TGTGCCTGGAGCCGGGACAGCTATGGCTACACCTTC.

CDR3: CSASGRTGFVYGYTF. Written as DNA, the CDR3 is TGCAGTGCTAGTGGAAGGACAGGCTTCGTCTATGGCTACACCTTC. The J gene is TRBJ1-2, the V gene TRBV20-1, with 7 bases that match TRBD1. CDR1 is DFQATT, CDR2 SNEGSKA, per germline (reference sequence). Trimming removed 3 bases from V and 4 bases from J; junction bases left unmatched: 11. CDR3 size: 15 residues.

The chain's CDR3 is CASSPRRYTEAFF. The DNA of the CDR3 is TGTGCCAGTAGTCCACGTCGGTACACTGAAGCTTTCTTT. V gene TRBV19 combines with J gene TRBJ1-1; no firm D call. Germline CDR1 reads LNHDA; CDR2 reads SQIVND (reference sequence). CDR3 length: 13 amino acids. Trimming pared 5 bases from V and 3 bases from J, leaving 10 bases between.

The chain combines TRBV19 with TRBJ2-5; TRBD1 aligns across 9 bases. This CDR3 is built from 14 residues. CDR1 and CDR2 from the germline V gene are LNHDA and SQIVND (reference sequence). Trimming cost V 6 bases and J 5 bases; bases outside gene matches: 7. Here the CDR3 reads CASRRTGDGETQYF. CDR3 bases: TGTGCCAGTAGACGGACAGGGGATGGGGAGACCCAGTACTTC.

The V and J genes are TRBV5-1 and TRBJ1-2, with D possibly TRBD1 on 5 matching bases. Germline V gene lookup returns CDR1 SGHRS and CDR2 YFSETQ. The ends were cut back, 5 bases at V and 4 bases at J, with 6 bases in the middle. CDR3 size: 11 residues. The chain's CDR3 is CASRDIYGYTF. CDR3 coding DNA: TGCGCCAGCAGGGACATCTATGGCTACACCTTC.

The V and J genes are TRBV11-2 and TRBJ1-1; 9 bases are shared with TRBD1. The trim removed 5 bases at V and 1 base at J, leaving 8 bases unmatched. This CDR3 is built from 16 residues. The germline gives CDR1 SGHAT, CDR2 FQNNGV. CDR3: CASSADRGGTNTEAFF. The CDR3 nucleotides read TGTGCCAGCAGCGCCGACAGGGGGGGAACGAACACTGAAGCTTTCTTT.

V gene TRBV10-3 combines with J gene TRBJ1-2; D call uncertain. CDR1 ENHRY and CDR2 SYGVKD come from the germline V gene. V lost 3 bases, J lost 4 bases, and 12 bases lay in between. This CDR3 is 14 amino acids long. The CDR3 sequence is CAISDDKIVYGYTF. The CDR3 DNA is TGTGCCATCAGTGACGACAAGATAGTCTATGGCTACACCTTC.

CDR3 nucleotides: TGTGCCAGCAGCTTCACCAGGGATAACGAGCAGTACTTC. Residues: CASSFTRDNEQYF. The V and J genes are TRBV7-2 and TRBJ2-7; a weak D match, TRBD1 (5 bases). CDR1 is SGHTA, CDR2 FQGNSA, per germline. V lost 3 bases and J 5 bases, leaving 11 bases between the germline ends. This CDR3 has 13 amino acids.

V and J are TRBV30 and TRBJ1-2, with 8 bases matching TRBD1. CDR1 and CDR2 from the germline V gene are GTSNPN and SVGIG (reference sequence). Trimming cost V 5 bases and J 2 bases; bases outside gene matches: 7. The CDR3 extends over 14 amino acids. CDR3 loop: CAWSRTGGNYGYTF. The DNA for the CDR3 is TGTGCCTGGTCCCGCACAGGGGGGAACTATGGCTACACCTTC.

The gene calls are TRBV27 and TRBJ2-5, with 7 bases lining up with TRBD2. Unmatched junction bases numbered 13, after V lost 2 bases and J lost 4 bases. Germline lookup yields CDR1 MNHEY and CDR2 SMNVEV (reference sequence). The length of the CDR3 is 17 residues. CDR3 loop: CASSLRMAGEGVETQYF. The CDR3 DNA is TGTGCCAGCAGTTTACGTATGGCGGGAGAGGGAGTAGAGACCCAGTACTTC.

The rearrangement uses TRBV4-1 and TRBJ2-2; 12 bases line up with TRBD2. J was trimmed by 7 bases and V by 1 base; bases with no gene match: 13. Looked up from germline, CDR1 is MGHRA and CDR2 is YSYEKL. The CDR3 is 19 amino acids. The CDR3 sequence: CASSQVPLAGGRIGGELFF. CDR3 nucleotide sequence: TGCGCCAGCAGCCAAGTCCCCCTAGCGGGAGGGCGTATTGGCGGGGAGCTGTTTTTT.